This T cell receptor beta chain was sequenced in a study of T cells in Graves' hyperthyroidism and ophthalmopathy. Study details: Peripheral blood was collected at initial diagnosis, before any treatment.

On this clonotype: Since a much larger clone is just one base distant, this may be a read error.

Amplified regions were TCR beta CDR3 sequences from RNA transcripts. HTBI primers were the set used in a first-round RT-PCR of the TCR CDR3. MiXCR was run by TCRdb on the multiplex PCR reads, yielding one entry per CDR3 protein. The table shows a few hundred thousand distinct CDR3 sequences, with roughly 14% occurring only once. Exclusions: uncontrolled infection, other autoimmune disease, pregnancy, lactation. Fresh peripheral blood, 9.5 to 10 ml of it, supplied the PBMCs. The germline gives CDR1 MNHEY, CDR2 SVGAGI. This CDR3 spans 14 amino acids. The source material was blood. The chain employs TRBV6-5 and TRBJ1-3, with a tentative D call TRBD1 (5 bases). The receptor comes from a woman aged 18-29 years with Graves' hyperthyroidism. CDR3 coding DNA: TGTGCCTGCAGTTTCATGGGGGCTGGAAACACCATATATTTT. It encodes CACSFMGAGNTIYF.